These 7 T cell receptor beta chains came from one sample sequenced in a study of Ad26.COV2.S vaccination and SARS-CoV-2 variants. The treatment is: around 19 received Ad26.COV2.S at low or high dose, single or two shots; roughly five received placebo; per-sample allocation not given. Specimens were obtained on day 63 following the first vaccine or placebo injection. Here immunoSEQ multiplex PCR was the method, and the copy in TCRdb shows in-frame clones only, minus some. The sample lists approximately 360,000 clones, about four fifths occurring once. The input for sequencing was peripheral blood, taken in a trial of Ad26.COV2.S vaccine versus placebo. The origin of the receptors is a person between 18 and 60 years old who received the Ad26.COV2.S COVID-19 vaccine or a placebo.

V and J are TRBV3-1 (or the pseudogene TRBV3-2) and TRBJ1-6; D is undetermined. The CDR3 consists of 14 residues. In germline, CDR1 is LGHDT, CDR2 YNNKEL (reference sequence). V dropped 1 base and J dropped 6 bases, with 7 bases sitting between them. CDR3 amino acids: CASSQARGNSPLHF. The CDR3 DNA follows: TGTGCCAGCAGCCAAGCACGTGGTAATTCACCCCTCCACTTT.

This clone appeared a single time. This sequence joins TRBV5-1 and TRBJ1-2; D unresolved. The CDR3 covers 15 residues. Trimming pared 1 base from V and 0 bases from J, leaving 10 bases between. Per the germline V gene, CDR1 is SGHRS and CDR2 is YFSETQ. The CDR3 region is CASSLSPSANYGYTF. CDR3 in DNA: TGCGCCAGCAGCTTGTCCCCTTCGGCTAACTATGGCTACACCTTC. Based on the CDR3 plus reference TRBV5-1 and TRBJ1-2, the full variable domain is KAGVTQTPRYLIKTRGQQVTLSCSPISGHRSVSWYQQTPGQGLQFLFEYFSETQRNKGNFPGRFSGRQFSNSRSEMNVSTLELGDSALYLCASSLSPSANYGYTFGSGTRLTVV.

The chain joins TRBV30 to TRBJ1-2; 10 bases are shared with TRBD1. V shed 3 bases, J shed 2 bases, and the junction held 6 bases outside the gene matches. The CDR3 totals 15 residues. Germline CDR1 GTSNPN, CDR2 SVGIG (reference sequence). This CDR3 reads CAWRGDRGRNYGYTF. CDR3 coding DNA: TGTGCCTGGAGGGGTGACAGGGGGCGCAACTATGGCTACACCTTC.

In this sample, this clone turned up a few times. The V call is TRBV3-1 (or the pseudogene TRBV3-2), the J call TRBJ2-3; 8 positions match TRBD2. The V segment lost 4 bases and the J segment 14 bases; nucleotides outside the gene matches: 8. This CDR3 is built from 12 residues. The V gene's germline CDR1 is LGHDT and CDR2 YNNKEL (reference sequence). The CDR3 DNA is TGTGCCAGCAGCCCTAGCGGGCGGAGCCGGTATTTT. Its translation: CASSPSGRSRYF.

CDR3 nucleotide sequence: TGCGCCAGCAGCTCCCTAGCGGGACCCTACGAGCAGTACTTC. Translated, it gives CASSSLAGPYEQYF. The chain is built from TRBV5-1 and TRBJ2-7, with 9 positions matching TRBD2. The CDR3 has 14 amino acids. CDR1 is SGHRS, CDR2 YFSETQ, per germline. V lost 3 bases and J lost 2; bases outside the gene matches: 3.

The chain uses TRBV7-2 and TRBJ2-2; D possibly matches TRBD1 or TRBD2 (5 bases each). Per the germline V gene, CDR1 is SGHTA and CDR2 is FQGNSA. The CDR3 runs to 15 residues. V lost 2 bases and J 3 bases, leaving 10 bases between the germline ends. CDR3 in amino acids: CASSLTRDHTGELFF. CDR3 nucleotides: TGTGCCAGCAGCTTAACCCGGGACCACACCGGGGAGCTGTTTTTT.

The V and J genes are TRBV2 and TRBJ1-5; TRBD1 might be the D (6 bases). Germline-derived CDR1 and CDR2 are SNHLY and FYNNEI. V was shortened by 6 bases and J by 1 base, with 13 bases between the two germline ends. The CDR3 covers 15 residues. The CDR3 nucleotides read TGTGCCAGCAGACTGAACAGGGTGAGCAATCAGCCCCAGCATTTT. Amino acids: CASRLNRVSNQPQHF.